What follows are 5 T cell receptor beta chains derived from one specimen sequenced in a study of T cells in tuberculosis. Regarding time point: new active TB diagnosis, blood taken before or within 7 days of starting treatment. Here immunoSEQ multiplex PCR was the method, and the copy in TCRdb shows in-frame clones only, minus some. Of roughly 34,000 clones detected, approximately 93% appear once; the ten largest clones hold about 10%. The sequenced sample was PBMCs, obtained at tuberculosis diagnosis. Receptor source: an adult with tuberculosis.

The chain has TRBV19 and TRBJ2-7; a weak D match, TRBD1 (7 bases). Trimming took 9 bases from V and 6 from J, leaving 21 bases between them. CDR1 and CDR2 (germline): LNHDA, SQIVND (reference sequence). The CDR3 runs to 14 residues. The CDR3 nucleotides are TGTGCCAGCCGTCGATGGCAGGGGGAGGCCGAGCAGTACTTC. It is translated as CASRRWQGEAEQYF.

The rearrangement uses TRBV10-3 and TRBJ2-4, with a possible D match to TRBD1 (6 bases). The CDR3 runs to 14 residues. Germline values: CDR1 ENHRY, CDR2 SYGVKD. With 5 bases removed from V and 1 base from J, the gap between germline ends came to 9 bases. The CDR3 loop is CAISLDRAKNIQYF. The CDR3 DNA is TGTGCCATCAGTTTAGACAGGGCCAAAAACATTCAGTACTTC.

The sample holds one count of this clone. The J gene is TRBJ2-1, the V gene TRBV5-6, with 13 bases matching TRBD2. Germline-derived CDR1 and CDR2 are SGHDT and YYEEEE. CDR3 size: 16 residues. V lost 5 bases, J lost 4 bases, and 6 bases stayed unmatched. As DNA, the CDR3 is TGTGCCAGCAGTACCGGGACTAGCGGGATTTACAATGAGCAGTTCTTC. Translation gives CASSTGTSGIYNEQFF.

V usage is TRBV12-5 and J usage is TRBJ1-4, with D perhaps TRBD1 (5 bases). The CDR3 spans 16 residues. Trimming took 0 bases from V and 8 from J, leaving 16 bases between them. Germline lookup yields CDR1 LGHNT and CDR2 FRNRAP. In DNA form, the CDR3 reads TGTGCTAGTGGTTTGGTACTCGGGACTAATTTAGAAAAACTGTTTTTT. It codes for CASGLVLGTNLEKLFF. Full variable domain (outside the CDR3, taken from reference TRBV12-5 and TRBJ1-4): DARVTQTPRHKVTEMGQEVTMRCQPILGHNTVFWYRQTMMQGLELLAYFRNRAPLDDSGMPKDRFSAEMPDATLATLKIQPSEPRDSAVYFCASGLVLGTNLEKLFFGSGTQLSVL.

The rearrangement uses TRBV21-1 and TRBJ2-1; no DNA check was done on the table's D call, TRBD2. TRBV21-1 is a pseudogene. This CDR3 contains 19 residues. CDR3 residues: CASSKGTSGIPQAYNEQFF. DNA for the CDR3: TGTGCCAGCAGCAAGGGGACTAGCGGGATACCTCAGGCCTACAATGAGCAGTTCTTC.